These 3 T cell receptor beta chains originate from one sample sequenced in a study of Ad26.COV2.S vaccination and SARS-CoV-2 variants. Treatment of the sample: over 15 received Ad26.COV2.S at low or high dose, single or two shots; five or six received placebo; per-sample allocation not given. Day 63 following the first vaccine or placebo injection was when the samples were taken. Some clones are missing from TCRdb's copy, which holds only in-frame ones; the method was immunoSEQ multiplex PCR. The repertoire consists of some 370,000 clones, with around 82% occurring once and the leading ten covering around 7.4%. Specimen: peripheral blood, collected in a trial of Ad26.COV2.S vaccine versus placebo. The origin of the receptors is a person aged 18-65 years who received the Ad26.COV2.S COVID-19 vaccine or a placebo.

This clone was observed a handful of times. The DNA for the CDR3 is TGTGCCACCAGTGACTCCGGGACAGGGGGCCTCTTAGGATCACCCCTCCACTTT. Translated, it gives CATSDSGTGGLLGSPLHF. The chain employs TRBV24-1 and TRBJ1-6; 12 nucleotides agree with TRBD1. With V trimmed by 4 bases and J by 10 bases, 13 bases remained unmatched. The V gene's germline CDR1 is KGHDR and CDR2 SFDVKD. There are 18 residues in the CDR3.

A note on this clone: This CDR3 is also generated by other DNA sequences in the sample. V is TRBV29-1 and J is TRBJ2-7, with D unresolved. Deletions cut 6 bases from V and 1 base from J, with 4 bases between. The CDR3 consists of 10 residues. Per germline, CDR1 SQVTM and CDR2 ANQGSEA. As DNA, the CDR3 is TGCAGCGTGGGATCCTACGAGCAGTACTTC. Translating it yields CSVGSYEQYF.

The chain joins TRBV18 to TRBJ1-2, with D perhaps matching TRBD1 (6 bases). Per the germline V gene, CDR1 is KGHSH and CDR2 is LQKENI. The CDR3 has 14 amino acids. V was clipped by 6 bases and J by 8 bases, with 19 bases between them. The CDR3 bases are TGTGCCAGCTCCCAAAGACAGGCCCTAGGGGGCTACACCTTC. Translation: CASSQRQALGGYTF.